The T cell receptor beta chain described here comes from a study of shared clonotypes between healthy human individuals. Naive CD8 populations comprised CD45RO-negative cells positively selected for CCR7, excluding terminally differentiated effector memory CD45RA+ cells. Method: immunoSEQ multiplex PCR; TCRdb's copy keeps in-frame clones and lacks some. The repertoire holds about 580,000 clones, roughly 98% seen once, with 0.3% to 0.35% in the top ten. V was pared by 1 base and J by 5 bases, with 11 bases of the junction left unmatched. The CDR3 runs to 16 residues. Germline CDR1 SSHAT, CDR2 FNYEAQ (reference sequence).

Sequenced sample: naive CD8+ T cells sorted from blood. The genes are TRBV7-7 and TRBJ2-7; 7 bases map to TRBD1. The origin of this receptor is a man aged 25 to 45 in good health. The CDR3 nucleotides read TGTGCCAGCAGCTTAGGTCCCCGACAGGGTAGCAACGAGCAGTACTTC. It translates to CASSLGPRQGSNEQYF.